This TCR beta chain was identified in a study of Graves' ophthalmopathy and Graves' hyperthyroidism. General study findings and limits: Detection in blood was also observed for most expanded thyroid clonotypes above 0.001 frequency. Cross-validated, the 13-signature model showed 87.88%/81.08% sensitivity/specificity, and 80%/75% in the test set.

Beta-chain TCR CDR3 regions were amplified from RNA transcripts. HTBI primers served in a first-round RT-PCR, which a second-round multiplex PCR followed. TCRdb re-derived calls from the multiplex PCR reads in MiXCR, one entry per CDR3 protein. The sample consists of about 1.2 million distinct CDR3 sequences, about two fifths of them appearing once. About this clonotype: Its antigen is as yet unknown.

Germline V CDR1 and CDR2: SGHRS, YFSETQ. With V trimmed by 4 bases and J by 5 bases, 8 bases remained unmatched. CDR3 length: 14 amino acids. The clonotype comes from an adult man with Graves' hyperthyroidism. The material sequenced was peripheral blood or thyroid tissue (not recorded which). This chain uses TRBV5-1 with TRBJ1-1, with 7 bases fitting TRBD1. CDR3 in DNA: TGCGCCAGCAGCGCCAGGGGGTTAACTACTGAAGCTTTCTTT. This gives the protein CASSARGLTTEAFF. The full variable domain, its missing parts supplied by reference TRBV5-1 and TRBJ1-1, is KAGVTQTPRYLIKTRGQQVTLSCSPISGHRSVSWYQQTPGQGLQFLFEYFSETQRNKGNFPGRFSGRQFSNSRSEMNVSTLELGDSALYLCASSARGLTTEAFFGQGTRLTVV.